The 18 T cell receptor beta chains given below trace back to one sample, sequenced in a study of blood T cells in healthy people across ages. With a J-beta primer mix and a sample-barcoded 5' primer, a second PCR ran 7 to 11 cycles. Each CDR3 protein is one row after TCRdb ran MiXCR on the 5' RACE reads. This table has around 800,000 distinct CDR3 sequences, about 42% appearing once. What was sequenced was blood. These receptors were collected from a man between 60 and 70 years old in good health.

The chain combines TRBV20-1 with TRBJ1-6; 8 bases are a match to TRBD1. This CDR3 is built from 16 residues. V was clipped by 0 bases and J by 5 bases; unmatched bases: 6. Germline CDR1 and CDR2: DFQATT and SNEGSKA (reference sequence). DNA of the CDR3: TGCAGTGCTAGAGAACGGACAGGGCTGAATAATTCACCCCTCCACTTT. Its protein is CSARERTGLNNSPLHF.

The J gene is TRBJ2-5, the V gene TRBV19; D perhaps matches TRBD1 (5 bases). Near its end, the DNA agrees better with TRBJ2-7, so the J call may be wrong. Germline CDR1 is LNHDA and CDR2 is SQIVND (reference sequence). The CDR3 covers 15 residues. The CDR3 region is CASSDTGGSGYEQYF. The DNA for the CDR3 is TGTGCCAGTAGTGACACAGGCGGATCCGGCTACGAGCAGTACTTC.

The table lists this clonotype with a few counts. The chain combines TRBV29-1 with TRBJ2-7; D remains unclear. Deletions cut 5 bases from V and 2 bases from J, with 10 bases between. Germline V CDR1 and CDR2: SQVTM, ANQGSEA. The CDR3 is 12 amino acids. As DNA, the CDR3 is TGCAGCGTTATGAAAAGTACCTACGAGCAGTACTTC. Translated, it gives CSVMKSTYEQYF.

The chain couples TRBV11-3 to TRBJ1-5, with unresolved D. The germline V gene has CDR1 SGHNT and CDR2 YENEEA. V was cut by 8 bases and J by 4 bases, with 12 bases left in between. The CDR3 loop spans 13 amino acids. The CDR3 is CASAMGYNQPQHF. CDR3 DNA sequence: TGTGCCAGCGCGATGGGGTATAATCAGCCCCAGCATTTT.

This clonotype occurred many times. This chain joins TRBV12-3 or TRBV12-4 and TRBJ2-7; 15 nucleotides line up with TRBD2. The CDR3 is 14 residues long. The V segment lost 3 bases and the J segment 8 bases; nucleotides outside the gene matches: 2. The CDR3 nucleotides read TGTGCCAGCAGTTTCGGACTAGCGGGGGGGCAGCAGTACTTC. It specifies CASSFGLAGGQQYF.

This clonotype has only one observation. The rearrangement links TRBV21-1 to TRBJ1-6. TRBV21-1 is an annotated pseudogene. The length of the CDR3 is 17 residues. This chain's CDR3 is CASSKVGPSSYNSPLHF. In nucleotides, the CDR3 is TGTGCCAGCAGCAAAGTCGGTCCGAGCTCCTATAATTCACCCCTCCACTTT.

The chain couples TRBV19 to TRBJ2-7; D might be TRBD1 or TRBD2, each matching 5 bases. The germline CDR1 and CDR2 sequences are LNHDA and SQIVND (reference sequence). This CDR3 spans 13 amino acids. Trimming took off 4 bases at V and 6 bases at J, with 13 bases between the two ends. In DNA, the CDR3 is TGTGCCAGTAGTAGAGGGGAAACTGCCGAGCAGTACTTC. Residues: CASSRGETAEQYF.

The chain carries TRBV6-5 and TRBJ2-4; D call uncertain. The assigned J gene may be wrong: the sequence end matches TRBJ2-7 better. This CDR3 region has 13 residues. From germline, CDR1 is MNHEY and CDR2 SVGAGI. CDR3 in DNA: TGTGCCAGCAGTTACTCGTCGACCTACGAGCAGTACTTC. Protein sequence: CASSYSSTYEQYF.

The chain uses TRBV3-1 and TRBJ2-7, with TRBD1 matching over 7 bases. CDR1 and CDR2 from the germline V gene are LGHDT and YNNKEL (reference sequence). This CDR3 has 14 residues. V trimming: 5 bases; J trimming: 2 bases; junction bases outside the gene matches: 6. The CDR3 here is CASSNRGSTYEQYF. CDR3 coding DNA: TGTGCCAGCAGCAACAGGGGATCAACCTACGAGCAGTACTTC.

The V and J genes are TRBV6-2 or TRBV6-3 and TRBJ2-2; either TRBD1 or TRBD2 may fit D (6 bases each). CDR1 is MNHEY and CDR2 is SVGEGT in the germline V gene. The CDR3 totals 16 residues. The germline V and J ends were trimmed by 7 bases and 6 bases, with 21 bases remaining between them. CDR3 DNA: TGTGCCAGCATTGCCCTTGGGGGGCGGACCGCCGGGGAGCTGTTTTTT. It yields the protein CASIALGGRTAGELFF.

The genes are TRBV6-1 and TRBJ2-3; D gene ambiguous. Germline assignment: CDR1 MNHNS and CDR2 SASEGT. The CDR3 length is 11 residues. The germline V and J ends were trimmed by 4 bases and 8 bases, with 7 bases remaining between them. CDR3 in amino acids: CASSAPSTQYF. The CDR3 DNA sequence: TGTGCCAGCAGTGCCCCTTCTACGCAGTATTTT.

V is TRBV7-6 and J is TRBJ2-7; D unclear. The CDR3 length is 15 residues. Trimming took 1 base from V and 2 from J, leaving 12 bases between them. CDR1 is SGHVS and CDR2 is FNYEAQ in the germline V gene. The CDR3 nucleotides read TGTGCCAGCAGCTTAGATGAGACGGCCACCTACGAGCAGTACTTC. Translated: CASSLDETATYEQYF.

Note on this clonotype: Compared with germline, one end of the junction differs, possibly owing to a read error. The V call is TRBV7-2, the J call TRBJ2-7; 11 bases line up with TRBD2. The germline V gene encodes CDR1 SGHTA and CDR2 FQGNSA. The CDR3 extends over 18 amino acids. The CDR3 DNA reads as TGTGACAGCAGCTTAATTGGGCTAGCGGGGGGTACCTCCTACGAGCAGTACTTC. It specifies CDSSLIGLAGGTSYEQYF.

This clonotype was seen once. This rearrangement joins TRBV15 to TRBJ2-5, with a weak D call TRBD1 (6 bases). V shed 3 bases and J shed 5 bases, with 16 bases lying between them. CDR1 and CDR2 from the germline V gene are LNHNV and YYDKDF (reference sequence). The length of the CDR3 is 15 residues. This CDR3 reads CATSSRGPLRETQYF. CDR3 DNA sequence: TGTGCCACCAGCAGCAGGGGTCCCCTTCGGGAGACCCAGTACTTC.

The chain is built from TRBV4-1 and TRBJ1-1; 7 positions match TRBD1. Germline CDR1 MGHRA, CDR2 YSYEKL. This CDR3 contains 14 residues. V lost 0 bases and J lost 4; bases outside the gene matches: 2. The CDR3 DNA is TGCGCCAGCAGCCAAGATCAGGGGGGCACTGAAGCTTTCTTT. It encodes CASSQDQGGTEAFF.

V gene TRBV30 combines with J gene TRBJ1-6, with 7 bases fitting TRBD1. This CDR3 contains 13 residues. Germline lookup yields CDR1 GTSNPN and CDR2 SVGIG (reference sequence). V trimming: 2 bases; J trimming: 9 bases; junction bases outside the gene matches: 4. The CDR3 loop reads CAWSSQGGSPLHF. The CDR3 DNA sequence: TGTGCCTGGAGTTCCCAGGGGGGTTCACCCCTCCACTTT.

The DNA of the CDR3 is TGTGCCATCAGACGCGGGACAGGGGCCCCCTACGAGCAGTACTTC. It encodes CAIRRGTGAPYEQYF. The chain uses TRBV10-3 and TRBJ2-7, with 10 bases matching TRBD1. V shed 6 bases, J shed 2 bases, and the junction held 7 bases outside the gene matches. The CDR3 covers 15 residues. Germline CDR1 and CDR2: ENHRY and SYGVKD.

On this clonotype: Mismatch with germline at one junction end may stem from a read error. The V call is TRBV25-1, the J call TRBJ1-1; D gene uncertain. Germline V gene lookup returns CDR1 MGHDK and CDR2 SYGVNS. The CDR3 sequence is 12 residues long. The CDR3 loop is CASSEWNSEAFF. DNA of the CDR3: TGTGCCAGCAGTGAATGGAACAGTGAAGCTTTCTTT.